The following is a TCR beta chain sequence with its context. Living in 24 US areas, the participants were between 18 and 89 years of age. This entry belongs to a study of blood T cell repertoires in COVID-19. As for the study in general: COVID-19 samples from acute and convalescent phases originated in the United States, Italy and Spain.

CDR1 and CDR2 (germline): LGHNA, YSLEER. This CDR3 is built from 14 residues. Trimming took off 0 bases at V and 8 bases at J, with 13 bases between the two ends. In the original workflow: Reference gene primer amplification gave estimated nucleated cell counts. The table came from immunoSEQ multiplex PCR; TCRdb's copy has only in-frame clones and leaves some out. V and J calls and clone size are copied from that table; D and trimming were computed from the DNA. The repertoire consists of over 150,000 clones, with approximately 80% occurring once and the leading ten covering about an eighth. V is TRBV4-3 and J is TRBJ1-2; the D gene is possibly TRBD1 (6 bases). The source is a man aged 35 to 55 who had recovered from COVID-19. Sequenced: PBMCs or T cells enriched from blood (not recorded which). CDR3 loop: CASSQDFQGKGYTF. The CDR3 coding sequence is TGCGCCAGCAGCCAAGATTTCCAGGGGAAAGGCTACACCTTC.